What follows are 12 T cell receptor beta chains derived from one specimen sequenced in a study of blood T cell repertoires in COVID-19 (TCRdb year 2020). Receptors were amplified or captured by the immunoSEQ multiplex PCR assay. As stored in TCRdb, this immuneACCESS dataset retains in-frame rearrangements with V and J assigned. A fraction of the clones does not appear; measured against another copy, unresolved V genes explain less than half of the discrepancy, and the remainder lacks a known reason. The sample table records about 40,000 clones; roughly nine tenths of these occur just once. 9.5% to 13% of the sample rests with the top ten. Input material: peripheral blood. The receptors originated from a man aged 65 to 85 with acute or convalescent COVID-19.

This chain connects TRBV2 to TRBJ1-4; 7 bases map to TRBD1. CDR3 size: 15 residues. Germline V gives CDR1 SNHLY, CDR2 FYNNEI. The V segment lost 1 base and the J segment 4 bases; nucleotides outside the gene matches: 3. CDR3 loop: CASSEGDRDNEKLFF. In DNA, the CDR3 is TGTGCCAGCAGTGAAGGGGACAGAGATAATGAAAAACTGTTTTTT.

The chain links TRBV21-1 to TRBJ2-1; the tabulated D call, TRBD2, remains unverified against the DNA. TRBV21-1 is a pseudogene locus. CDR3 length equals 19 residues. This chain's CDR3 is CASSSSGTSSIPSYNEQFF. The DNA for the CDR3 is TGTGCCAGCAGCAGCTCCGGGACTAGCTCTATCCCCTCCTACAATGAGCAGTTCTTC.

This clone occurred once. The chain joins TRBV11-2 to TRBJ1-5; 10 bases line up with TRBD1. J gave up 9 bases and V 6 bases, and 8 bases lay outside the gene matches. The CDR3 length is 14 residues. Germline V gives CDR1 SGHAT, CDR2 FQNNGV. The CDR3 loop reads CASSPGTGASPQHF. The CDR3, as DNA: TGTGCCAGCAGTCCCGGGACAGGGGCTTCGCCCCAGCATTTT.

The CDR3 here is CASSPSGGTEAFF. CDR3 coding DNA: TGTGCCAGTAGTCCCTCGGGGGGCACTGAAGCTTTCTTT. This chain links TRBV19 with TRBJ1-1; TRBD1 is a possible D gene (5 bases). V lost 5 bases, J lost 4 bases, and 11 bases lay in between. The V gene's germline CDR1 is LNHDA and CDR2 SQIVND (reference sequence). The CDR3 sequence is 13 residues long.

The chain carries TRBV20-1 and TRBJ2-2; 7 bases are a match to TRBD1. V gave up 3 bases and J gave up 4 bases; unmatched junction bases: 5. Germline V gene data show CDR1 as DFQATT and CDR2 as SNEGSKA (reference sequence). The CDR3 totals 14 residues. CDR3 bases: TGCAGTGCTAGTGGCAGGGGGAGCACCGGGGAGCTGTTTTTT. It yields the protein CSASGRGSTGELFF.

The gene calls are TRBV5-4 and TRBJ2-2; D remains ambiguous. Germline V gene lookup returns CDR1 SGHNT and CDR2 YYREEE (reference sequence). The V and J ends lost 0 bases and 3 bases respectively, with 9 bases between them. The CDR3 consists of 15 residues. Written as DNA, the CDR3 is TGTGCCAGCAGCTTGGGACTGTCGTACACCGGGGAGCTGTTTTTT. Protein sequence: CASSLGLSYTGELFF.

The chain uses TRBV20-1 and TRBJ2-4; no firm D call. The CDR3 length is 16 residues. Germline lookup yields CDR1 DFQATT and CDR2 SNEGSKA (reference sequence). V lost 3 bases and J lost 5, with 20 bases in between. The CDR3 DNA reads TGCAGTGCTAGTAGTACCCAAACTATATTGGAAAACATTCAGTACTTC. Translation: CSASSTQTILENIQYF.

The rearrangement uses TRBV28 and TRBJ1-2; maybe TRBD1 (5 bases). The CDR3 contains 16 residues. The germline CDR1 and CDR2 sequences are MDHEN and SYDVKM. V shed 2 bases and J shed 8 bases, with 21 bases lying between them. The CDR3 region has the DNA TGTGCCAGCAGTTTACTTTACAGGAGTACGGATGGCGGCTACACCTTC. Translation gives CASSLLYRSTDGGYTF.

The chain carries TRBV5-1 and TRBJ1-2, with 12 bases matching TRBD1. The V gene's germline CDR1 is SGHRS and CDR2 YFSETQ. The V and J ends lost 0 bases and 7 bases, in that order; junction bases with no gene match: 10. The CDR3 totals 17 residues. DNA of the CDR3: TGCGCCAGCAGCTTGGGTAGGCCGGGACAGGGGGCGCCTGGCTACACCTTC. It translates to CASSLGRPGQGAPGYTF.

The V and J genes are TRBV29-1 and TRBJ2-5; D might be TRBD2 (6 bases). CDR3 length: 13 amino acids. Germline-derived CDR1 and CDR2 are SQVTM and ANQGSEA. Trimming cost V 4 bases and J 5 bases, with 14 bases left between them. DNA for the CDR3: TGCAGCGTTGTATCTGGAGGGCGTGAGACCCAGTACTTC. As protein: CSVVSGGRETQYF.

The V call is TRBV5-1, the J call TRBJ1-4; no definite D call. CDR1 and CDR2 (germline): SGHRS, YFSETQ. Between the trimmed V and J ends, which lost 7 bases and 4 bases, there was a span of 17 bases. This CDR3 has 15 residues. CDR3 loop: CASSLGGFGNEKLFF. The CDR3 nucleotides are TGCGCCAGCTCCTTGGGAGGGTTTGGTAATGAAAAACTGTTTTTT.

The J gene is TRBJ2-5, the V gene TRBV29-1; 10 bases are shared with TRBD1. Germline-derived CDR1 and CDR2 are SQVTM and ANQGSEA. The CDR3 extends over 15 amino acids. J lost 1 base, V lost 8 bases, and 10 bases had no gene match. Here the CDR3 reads CSYEWGQGFQETQYF. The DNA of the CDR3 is TGCAGCTATGAATGGGGACAGGGGTTCCAAGAGACCCAGTACTTC.